This passage covers 8 T cell receptor beta chains from one sample sequenced in a study of T cell responses to AZD1222 COVID-19 vaccine. The assay was immunoSEQ multiplex PCR, and TCRdb's table has in-frame clones only and misses some. The sample has around 100,000 clones; 92% are singletons. The input for sequencing was peripheral blood, taken on day 0 of AZD1222 vaccination. The receptors come from an adult in good health.

J is TRBJ1-2 and V is TRBV5-1; D is unclear. Trimming left V 0 bases short and J 8 bases short, with 17 bases between. The CDR3 contains 15 residues. The germline V gene encodes CDR1 SGHRS and CDR2 YFSETQ. The CDR3 loop is CASSLEVGPGRGYTF. The DNA for the CDR3 is TGCGCCAGCAGCTTGGAAGTGGGCCCCGGTCGGGGCTACACCTTC.

This clone was seen more than once but under ten times. V is TRBV6-5 and J is TRBJ1-2; D unclear. The CDR3 spans 12 residues. Trimming left V 6 bases short and J 3 bases short, with 8 bases between. The germline CDR1 and CDR2 sequences are MNHEY and SVGAGI. CDR3 DNA: TGTGCCAGCAGCGCCGGAGACTATGGCTACACCTTC. It yields the protein CASSAGDYGYTF.

The CDR3 spells CASSLAQADLYIEQFF. In DNA form, the CDR3 reads TGTGCCAGCAGCTTAGCGCAGGCGGACCTCTATATTGAGCAGTTCTTC. The chain combines TRBV7-9 with TRBJ2-1; D ambiguous. The V gene's germline CDR1 is SEHNR and CDR2 FQNEAQ (reference sequence). This CDR3 has 16 amino acids. V lost 0 bases to trimming and J lost 9 bases, with 18 bases between them.

The chain is built from TRBV7-3 and TRBJ2-3, with unresolved D. Trimming stripped 5 bases from V and 0 bases from J, with 12 bases between. The CDR3 contains 15 residues. The germline gives CDR1 SGHTA, CDR2 FQGTGA. The CDR3 region is CASSPGQPSTDTQYF. DNA for the CDR3: TGTGCCAGCAGCCCCGGCCAACCTAGCACAGATACGCAGTATTTT.

This clone was found once. This rearrangement joins TRBV5-7 to TRBJ1-5; 8 positions match TRBD1. TRBV5-7 has ORF status, its function being uncertain. After removal of 4 bases from V and 9 bases from J, the junction contained 21 bases not matched to a gene. The CDR3 runs 18 residues. CDR3 sequence (DNA): TGTGCCAGCAGCCCTAATCAAACGGGACAGGCCTACAAGTGGCCCCAGCATTTT. Its translation is CASSPNQTGQAYKWPQHF.

The chain carries TRBV9 and TRBJ2-7; D remains unclear. The germline V and J ends were trimmed by 4 bases and 3 bases, with 8 bases remaining between them. From germline, CDR1 is SGDLS and CDR2 YYNGEE. This CDR3 has 12 residues. The CDR3 DNA is TGTGCCAGCAGCCCCAATGGCTACGAGCAGTACTTC. It codes for CASSPNGYEQYF.

The V and J genes are TRBV6-5 and TRBJ2-5; D perhaps matches TRBD2 (7 bases). The V end lost 8 bases, the J end lost 2 bases, and 15 bases lay between the germline ends. Germline V gives CDR1 MNHEY, CDR2 SVGAGI. The CDR3 is 14 residues long. CDR3 in DNA: TGTGCCAGCGGGGAGGGGGGGGATCAAGAGACCCAGTACTTC. Translated: CASGEGGDQETQYF.

The V gene is TRBV19, the J gene TRBJ1-5, with TRBD1 as a possible D gene (6 bases). Germline CDR1 reads LNHDA; CDR2 reads SQIVND (reference sequence). V was trimmed by 1 base and J by 0 bases, leaving 13 bases between them. The CDR3 sequence is 17 residues long. CDR3 sequence: CASSIGSDSYSNQPQHF. The CDR3 nucleotides read TGTGCCAGTAGTATAGGGTCGGACAGCTATAGCAATCAGCCCCAGCATTTT.